What follows are 29 T cell receptor beta chains derived from one specimen sequenced in a study of T cell responses to AZD1222 COVID-19 vaccine. Clones were read by immunoSEQ multiplex PCR, and TCRdb kept only the in-frame ones, dropping some. The table has about 110,000 clones, approximately 89% seen once. Sequences were derived from peripheral blood, sampled on day 0 of AZD1222 vaccination. All receptors derive from an adult in good health.

This clone was seen more than once but under ten times. The chain has TRBV18 and TRBJ1-2; 8 bases agree with TRBD1. Trimming removed 3 bases from V and 4 bases from J; junction bases left unmatched: 10. The CDR3 covers 16 residues. Germline CDR1 reads KGHSH; CDR2 reads LQKENI. Here the CDR3 DNA reads TGTGCCAGCTCACCGGGACAGGCTTTTTTCTCCTATGGCTACACCTTC. Its protein is CASSPGQAFFSYGYTF.

J is TRBJ2-3 and V is TRBV25-1; D unclear. This CDR3 region has 16 residues. Trimming removed 5 bases from V and 2 bases from J, with 17 bases in between. Per the germline V gene, CDR1 is MGHDK and CDR2 is SYGVNS. The CDR3 loop is CASSSATIFPTDTQYF. DNA for the CDR3: TGTGCCAGCAGTAGCGCGACAATCTTCCCCACAGATACGCAGTATTTT.

The sample holds a few counts of this clone. The rearrangement joins TRBV4-1 to TRBJ2-2; 7 bases are shared with TRBD1. After removal of 3 bases from V and 3 bases from J, the junction contained 4 bases not matched to a gene. Germline loops: CDR1 MGHRA, CDR2 YSYEKL. The CDR3 length is 15 residues. CDR3 protein: CASSQGDRDTGELFF. The CDR3 bases are TGCGCCAGCAGCCAGGGCGACAGGGACACCGGGGAGCTGTTTTTT.

The chain employs TRBV12-3 or TRBV12-4 and TRBJ1-5; D is ambiguous. Trimming removed 3 bases from V and 9 bases from J, with 12 bases in between. The CDR3 runs 13 residues. The CDR3 coding sequence is TGTGCCAGCAGTTTGTATGGGGATGGGCCCCAGCATTTT. Amino acids: CASSLYGDGPQHF.

This chain uses TRBV19 with TRBJ2-5; 7 bases are a match to TRBD1. In germline, CDR1 is LNHDA, CDR2 SQIVND (reference sequence). The CDR3 length is 14 residues. The junction had 7 bases not matched to a gene; V was cut back by 8 bases and J by 1 base. The CDR3, as DNA: TGTGCCAGTGGCCAGGGGGATCTCCAAGAGACCCAGTACTTC. Translation: CASGQGDLQETQYF. Using reference TRBV19 and TRBJ2-5 for the parts outside the CDR3, the full variable domain is DGGITQSPKYLFRKEGQNVTLSCEQNLNHDAMYWYRQDPGQGLRLIYYSQIVNDFQKGDIAEGYSVSREKKESFPLTVTSAQKNPTAFYLCASGQGDLQETQYFGPGTRLLVL.

This chain uses TRBV5-4 with TRBJ2-3; TRBD2 is a possible D gene (6 bases). The germline V and J ends were trimmed by 4 bases and 3 bases, with 18 bases remaining between them. In germline, CDR1 is SGHNT, CDR2 YYREEE (reference sequence). This CDR3 region has 16 residues. The CDR3, as DNA: TGTGCCAGCAGCCCCAAGCCGGGGGTGGAGACAGATACGCAGTATTTT. Amino acids: CASSPKPGVETDTQYF.

J is TRBJ2-3 and V is TRBV29-1; no clear D. There are 16 residues in the CDR3. V lost 2 bases and J 0 bases, leaving 15 bases between the germline ends. CDR1 is SQVTM and CDR2 is ANQGSEA in the germline V gene. The DNA for the CDR3 is TGCAGCGTTGAACTTGGGCGGACGACTAGCACAGATACGCAGTATTTT. It yields the protein CSVELGRTTSTDTQYF.

The V and J genes are TRBV3-1 (or the pseudogene TRBV3-2) and TRBJ2-5; D is unresolved. There are 15 residues in the CDR3. V was trimmed by 4 bases and J by 2 bases, leaving 14 bases between them. CDR1 and CDR2 (germline): LGHDT, YNNKEL (reference sequence). This chain's CDR3 is CASSPPHGLQETQYF. The DNA of the CDR3 is TGTGCCAGCAGCCCCCCTCACGGATTACAAGAGACCCAGTACTTC.

The V and J genes are TRBV27 and TRBJ2-3, with 13 nucleotides matching TRBD2. The junction had 13 bases not matched to a gene; V was cut back by 4 bases and J by 0 bases. This CDR3 contains 20 residues. Germline V gene data show CDR1 as MNHEY and CDR2 as SMNVEV (reference sequence). The CDR3 DNA reads as TGTGCCAGCAGTTCCCGAGGACTAGCGGGGGCACCACTAAGCACAGATACGCAGTATTTT. This codes for CASSSRGLAGAPLSTDTQYF.

The J gene is TRBJ2-1, the V gene TRBV21-1; the table's D call TRBD1 went unverified against the DNA. TRBV21-1 corresponds to a pseudogene. The CDR3 has 16 residues. CDR3 DNA: TGTGCCAGCAGCAGCTATGGACAGGGGCGGTGGAATGAGCAGTTCTTC. It is translated as CASSSYGQGRWNEQFF.

Written as DNA, the CDR3 is TGTGCCAGTCAGCGGGATCCGGGAGATACGCAGTATTTT. It specifies CASQRDPGDTQYF. The gene calls are TRBV5-4 and TRBJ2-3, with 7 bases that match TRBD2. This CDR3 comprises 13 residues. CDR1 SGHNT and CDR2 YYREEE come from the germline V gene (reference sequence). The V segment lost 8 bases and the J segment 5 bases; nucleotides outside the gene matches: 8.

The V and J genes are TRBV5-8 and TRBJ1-1; no reliable D call. In germline, CDR1 is SGHTS, CDR2 YDEGEE. Trimming cost V 4 bases and J 2 bases, with 12 bases left between them. CDR3 length: 14 residues. CDR3 protein: CASSPPGRNTEAFF. The CDR3 DNA reads TGTGCCAGCAGCCCCCCTGGGAGAAACACTGAAGCTTTCTTT.

V gene TRBV15 combines with J gene TRBJ2-7; 7 bases align to TRBD2. The V and J ends lost 0 bases and 4 bases, in that order; junction bases with no gene match: 6. CDR1 LNHNV and CDR2 YYDKDF come from the germline V gene (reference sequence). This CDR3 contains 15 residues. This chain's CDR3 is CATSRDSSGVYEQYF. The CDR3 DNA sequence: TGTGCCACCAGCAGAGATTCTAGCGGAGTTTACGAGCAGTACTTC.

The V call is TRBV6-6, the J call TRBJ2-1; 7 bases line up with TRBD1. The V gene's germline CDR1 is MNHNY and CDR2 SVGAGI (reference sequence). The J segment lost 4 bases and the V segment lost 7 bases, leaving 7 bases of the junction unmatched. The CDR3 runs to 14 residues. CDR3 in amino acids: CASIPGQSYNEQFF. For the CDR3, the DNA is TGTGCCAGCATCCCGGGACAGTCATACAATGAGCAGTTCTTC.

This rearrangement joins TRBV3-1 (or the pseudogene TRBV3-2) to TRBJ1-1; perhaps TRBD1 as D (5 bases). The CDR3 spans 15 residues. V lost 3 bases to trimming and J lost 4 bases, with 15 bases between them. Per germline, CDR1 LGHDT and CDR2 YNNKEL (reference sequence). The CDR3 region is CASSHLMAGSTEAFF. CDR3 nucleotide sequence: TGTGCCAGCAGCCACCTTATGGCAGGGAGCACTGAAGCTTTCTTT.

This clone was detected only once. V and J are TRBV5-1 and TRBJ1-6; TRBD1 agrees at 7 bases. V shed 0 bases, J shed 8 bases, and the junction held 5 bases outside the gene matches. Germline CDR1 reads SGHRS; CDR2 reads YFSETQ. There are 15 residues in the CDR3. DNA of the CDR3: TGCGCCAGCAGCTTGGGACAGGGAATCGATTCACCCCTCCACTTT. It yields the protein CASSLGQGIDSPLHF.

In regard to this clone: Additional DNA sequences in this sample encode the identical CDR3. This chain's CDR3 is CASSVVGESSYNEQFF. CDR3 DNA sequence: TGTGCCAGCAGCGTAGTCGGCGAAAGCTCCTACAATGAGCAGTTCTTC. V gene TRBV9 combines with J gene TRBJ2-1, with D unclear. CDR3 length: 16 residues. Deletions cut 0 bases from V and 0 bases from J, with 10 bases between. Germline CDR1 SGDLS, CDR2 YYNGEE.

This clone was detected only once. The chain links TRBV3-1 (or the pseudogene TRBV3-2) to TRBJ1-6; 10 bases are a match to TRBD1. The V segment lost 1 base and the J segment 9 bases; nucleotides outside the gene matches: 3. The germline V gene encodes CDR1 LGHDT and CDR2 YNNKEL (reference sequence). This CDR3 comprises 15 residues. Here the CDR3 reads CASSQVTGGGSPLHF. The CDR3 DNA sequence: TGTGCCAGCAGCCAAGTGACAGGGGGCGGTTCACCCCTCCACTTT.

The genes are TRBV7-9 and TRBJ1-1, with D uncertain. Germline V gene data show CDR1 as SEHNR and CDR2 as FQNEAQ (reference sequence). The CDR3 sequence is 14 residues long. V was clipped by 1 base and J by 1 base, with 7 bases between them. In nucleotides, the CDR3 is TGTGCCAGCAGCTTAGTCACGGGGAACACTGAAGCTTTCTTT. It specifies CASSLVTGNTEAFF.

The gene calls are TRBV7-9 and TRBJ1-3, with 7 bases that match TRBD1. CDR1 and CDR2 (germline): SEHNR, FQNEAQ (reference sequence). Trimming removed 1 base from V and 1 base from J; junction bases left unmatched: 4. The CDR3 is 16 residues long. CDR3 sequence reads: CASSLGQGVSGNTIYF. In DNA, the CDR3 is TGTGCCAGCAGCTTAGGACAGGGAGTTTCTGGAAACACCATATATTTT. The variable domain in full, completed from reference TRBV7-9 and TRBJ1-3, reads DTGVSQNPRHKITKRGQNVTFRCDPISEHNRLYWYRQTLGQGPEFLTYFQNEAQLEKSRLLSDRFSAERPKGSFSTLEIQRTEQGDSAMYLCASSLGQGVSGNTIYFGEGSWLTVV.

The chain is built from TRBV19 and TRBJ1-2; 8 bases are shared with TRBD1. The ends lost 4 bases at V and 8 bases at J; junction bases unmatched: 6. CDR3 length: 13 amino acids. Germline V lookup: CDR1 LNHDA, CDR2 SQIVND (reference sequence). The CDR3 DNA reads as TGTGCCAGTAGTAGGGGACAGGTTGGCGGCTACACCTTC. It codes for CASSRGQVGGYTF.

This clone was counted between two and nine times. The J gene is TRBJ2-3, the V gene TRBV6-2 or TRBV6-3; 10 bases are a match to TRBD2. The germline gives CDR1 MNHEY, CDR2 SVGEGT. With 0 bases clipped from V and 5 bases from J, the junction kept 8 bases outside the gene matches. This CDR3 spans 17 amino acids. The CDR3 loop is CASSYSIAGGSRDTQYF. CDR3 in DNA: TGTGCCAGCAGTTACTCCATAGCGGGGGGTAGTAGAGATACGCAGTATTTT.

The chain links TRBV9 to TRBJ1-3; D uncertain. From germline, CDR1 is SGDLS and CDR2 YYNGEE. V gave up 0 bases and J gave up 2 bases, with 12 bases separating them. The CDR3 totals 16 residues. The CDR3 nucleotides read TGTGCCAGCAGCGTAGGGCACAGCCAGACTGGAAACACCATATATTTT. It translates to CASSVGHSQTGNTIYF.

The chain links TRBV5-1 to TRBJ2-5; possibly TRBD1 for D (6 bases). Germline CDR1 SGHRS, CDR2 YFSETQ. This CDR3 has 15 residues. V was shortened by 10 bases and J by 2 bases, with 21 bases between the two germline ends. CDR3 region: CASSEGTPPQETQYF. For the CDR3, the DNA is TGCGCCTCCTCTGAGGGGACACCCCCTCAAGAGACCCAGTACTTC.

This clone has a handful of counts. This chain uses TRBV12-3 or TRBV12-4 with TRBJ1-2; D may be TRBD1 (6 bases). The V gene lost 2 bases and the J gene lost 4 bases, with 8 bases spanning the gap. CDR3 length: 13 amino acids. In nucleotides, the CDR3 is TGTGCCAGCAGTTTAACAGGGCGCTATGGCTACACCTTC. It codes for CASSLTGRYGYTF.

The CDR3 is CASSGDRGYNSPLHF. The CDR3 DNA reads TGTGCCAGCTCTGGGGACAGGGGTTATAATTCACCCCTCCACTTT. This sequence joins TRBV18 and TRBJ1-6, with TRBD1 identical over 10 bases. Trimming took 6 bases from V and 4 from J; bases not matched to a gene: 3. This CDR3 contains 15 residues. The germline V gene encodes CDR1 KGHSH and CDR2 LQKENI. Full variable domain (remainder filled in from reference TRBV18 and TRBJ1-6): NAGVMQNPRHLVRRRGQEARLRCSPMKGHSHVYWYRQLPEEGLKFMVYLQKENIIDESGMPKERFSAEFPKEGPSILRIQQVVRGDSAAYFCASSGDRGYNSPLHFGNGTRLTVT.

The chain has TRBV6-5 and TRBJ2-7; D ambiguous. From germline, CDR1 is MNHEY and CDR2 SVGAGI. The CDR3 runs 15 residues. V gave up 2 bases and J gave up 2 bases, with 13 bases separating them. The CDR3 DNA is TGTGCCAGCAGTTACCGGACGGGCCTAACCTACGAGCAGTACTTC. This codes for CASSYRTGLTYEQYF.

V and J are TRBV7-9 and TRBJ2-2, with D maybe TRBD1 (6 bases). Trimming removed 3 bases from V and 10 bases from J, with 12 bases in between. Per the germline V gene, CDR1 is SEHNR and CDR2 is FQNEAQ (reference sequence). This CDR3 has 13 amino acids. Here the CDR3 reads CASSFTGRAELFF. The CDR3 DNA reads as TGTGCCAGCAGCTTTACAGGGCGGGCGGAGCTGTTTTTT.

The chain joins TRBV5-4 to TRBJ1-1, with a tentative D call TRBD1 (5 bases). The germline V gene encodes CDR1 SGHNT and CDR2 YYREEE (reference sequence). Deletions cut 0 bases from V and 5 bases from J, with 11 bases between. The CDR3 is made up of 14 amino acids. The CDR3 here is CASSLEGARTEAFF. CDR3 in DNA: TGTGCCAGCAGCTTGGAAGGGGCGCGAACTGAAGCTTTCTTT.